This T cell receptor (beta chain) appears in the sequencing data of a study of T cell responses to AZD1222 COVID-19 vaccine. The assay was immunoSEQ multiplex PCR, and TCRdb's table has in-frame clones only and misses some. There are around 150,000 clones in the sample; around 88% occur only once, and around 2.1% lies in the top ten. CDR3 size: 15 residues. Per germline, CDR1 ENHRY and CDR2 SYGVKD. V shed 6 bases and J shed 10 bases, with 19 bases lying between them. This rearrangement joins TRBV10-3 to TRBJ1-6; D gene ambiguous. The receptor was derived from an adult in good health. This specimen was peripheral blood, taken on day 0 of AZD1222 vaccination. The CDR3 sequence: CAISGIDGFGSPLHF. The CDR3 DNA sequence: TGTGCCATCAGCGGGATCGACGGATTCGGGTCACCCCTCCACTTT.